By share of the sample, the clone carrying this TCR beta chain is medium-sized. The protocol was immunoSEQ multiplex PCR, while the TCRdb copy is restricted to in-frame clones and leaves out a portion. The sample has 20,000 to 25,000 clones; roughly 80% are singletons. The entry originates in a study of T cells in tumors after PD-1 blockade. For the study at large: No patient had prior checkpoint blockade, systemic immunosuppression, or radiotherapy within 4 weeks. Daily vismodegib 150 mg continued in a subset of anti-PD-1-treated patients.

This CDR3 has 14 amino acids. V dropped 1 base and J dropped 6 bases, with 13 bases sitting between them. CDR1 SGHNT and CDR2 YYREEE come from the germline V gene (reference sequence). Sequencing used PBMCs, obtained after anti-PD-1 treatment. This TCR was sampled from a human donor with basal cell carcinoma. The chain uses TRBV5-4 and TRBJ1-2, with a weak D call TRBD1 (5 bases). CDR3 in DNA: TGTGCCAGCAGCTTGACAGGAGGAGGGAATGGCTACACCTTC. Translating it yields CASSLTGGGNGYTF.